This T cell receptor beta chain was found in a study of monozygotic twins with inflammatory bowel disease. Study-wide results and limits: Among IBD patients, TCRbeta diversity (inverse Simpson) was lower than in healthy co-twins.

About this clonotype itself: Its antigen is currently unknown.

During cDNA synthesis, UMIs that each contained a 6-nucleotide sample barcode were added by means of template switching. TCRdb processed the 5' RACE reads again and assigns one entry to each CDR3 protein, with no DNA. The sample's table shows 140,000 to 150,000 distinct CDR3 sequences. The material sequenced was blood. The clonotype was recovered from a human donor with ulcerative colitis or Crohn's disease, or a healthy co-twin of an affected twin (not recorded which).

CDR3 protein: CASSLAEENYGYTF. The rearrangement links TRBV7-8 to TRBJ1-2. The CDR3 has 14 amino acids. Germline-derived CDR1 and CDR2 are SGHVS and FQNEAQ.